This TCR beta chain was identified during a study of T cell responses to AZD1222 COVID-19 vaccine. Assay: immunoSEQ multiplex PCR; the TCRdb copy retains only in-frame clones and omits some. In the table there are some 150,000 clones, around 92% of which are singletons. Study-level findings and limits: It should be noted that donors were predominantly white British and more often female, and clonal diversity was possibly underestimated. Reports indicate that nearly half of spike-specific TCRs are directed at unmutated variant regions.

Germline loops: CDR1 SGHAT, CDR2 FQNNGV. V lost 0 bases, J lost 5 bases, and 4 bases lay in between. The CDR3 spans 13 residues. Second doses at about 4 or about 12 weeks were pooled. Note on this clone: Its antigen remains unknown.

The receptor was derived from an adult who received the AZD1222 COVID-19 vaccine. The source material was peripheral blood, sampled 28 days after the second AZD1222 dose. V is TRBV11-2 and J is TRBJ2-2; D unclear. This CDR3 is CASSLDLTGELFF. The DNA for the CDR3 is TGTGCCAGCAGCTTAGATCTTACCGGGGAGCTGTTTTTT.